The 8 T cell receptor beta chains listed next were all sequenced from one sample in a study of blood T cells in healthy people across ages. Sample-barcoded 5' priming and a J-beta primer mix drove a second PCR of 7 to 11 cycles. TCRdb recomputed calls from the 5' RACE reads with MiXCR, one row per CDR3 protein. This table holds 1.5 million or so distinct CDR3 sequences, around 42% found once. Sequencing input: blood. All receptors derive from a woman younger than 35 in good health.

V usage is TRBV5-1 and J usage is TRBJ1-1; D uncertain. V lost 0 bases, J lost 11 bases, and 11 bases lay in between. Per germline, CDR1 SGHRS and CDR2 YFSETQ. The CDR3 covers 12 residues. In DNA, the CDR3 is TGCGCCAGCAGCTTGGAGGCGCGGGTGGCTTTCTTT. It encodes CASSLEARVAFF.

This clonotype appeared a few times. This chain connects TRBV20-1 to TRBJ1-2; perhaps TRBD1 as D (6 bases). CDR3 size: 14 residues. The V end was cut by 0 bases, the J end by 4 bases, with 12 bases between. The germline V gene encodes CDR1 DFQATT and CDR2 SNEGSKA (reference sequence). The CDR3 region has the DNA TGCAGTGCTAGAGATCAGGGGACGGGCTATGGCTACACCTTC. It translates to CSARDQGTGYGYTF.

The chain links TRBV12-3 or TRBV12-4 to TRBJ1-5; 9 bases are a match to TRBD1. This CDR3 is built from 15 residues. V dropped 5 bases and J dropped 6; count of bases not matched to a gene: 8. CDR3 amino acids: CASSPPTGGSQPQHF. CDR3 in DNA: TGTGCCAGCAGTCCGCCGACAGGGGGATCTCAGCCCCAGCATTTT.

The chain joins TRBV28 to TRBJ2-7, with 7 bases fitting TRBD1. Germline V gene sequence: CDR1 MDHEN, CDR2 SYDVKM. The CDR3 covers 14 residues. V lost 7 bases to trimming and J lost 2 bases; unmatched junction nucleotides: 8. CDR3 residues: CASTTTGTAYEQYF. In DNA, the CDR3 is TGTGCCAGCACTACGACAGGGACGGCCTACGAGCAGTACTTC.

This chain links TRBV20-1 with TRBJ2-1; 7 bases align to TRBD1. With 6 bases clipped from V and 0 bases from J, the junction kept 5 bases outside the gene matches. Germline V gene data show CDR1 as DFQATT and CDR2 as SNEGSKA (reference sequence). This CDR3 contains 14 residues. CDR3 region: CSAPGTASYNEQFF. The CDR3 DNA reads TGCAGTGCCCCGGGGACAGCCTCCTACAATGAGCAGTTCTTC.

In DNA, the CDR3 is TGTGCCAGCAGGAGGAATAGCGGTAGAGATACGCAGTATTTT. It codes for CASRRNSGRDTQYF. V is TRBV12-3 or TRBV12-4 and J is TRBJ2-3; D might be TRBD2 (6 bases). The CDR3 totals 14 residues. V was pared by 6 bases and J by 5 bases, with 15 bases between.

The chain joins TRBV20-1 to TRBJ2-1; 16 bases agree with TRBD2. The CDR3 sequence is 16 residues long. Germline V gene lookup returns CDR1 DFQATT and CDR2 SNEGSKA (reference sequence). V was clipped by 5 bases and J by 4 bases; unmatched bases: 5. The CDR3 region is CSAPGTSGREYNEQFF. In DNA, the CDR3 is TGCAGTGCTCCCGGGACTAGCGGGAGGGAATACAATGAGCAGTTCTTC.

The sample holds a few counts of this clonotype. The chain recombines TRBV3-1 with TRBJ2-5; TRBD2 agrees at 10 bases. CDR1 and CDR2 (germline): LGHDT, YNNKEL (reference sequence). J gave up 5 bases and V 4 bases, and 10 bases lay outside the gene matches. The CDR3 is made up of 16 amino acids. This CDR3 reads CASSLLAGGASETQYF. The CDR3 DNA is TGTGCCAGCAGCCTCTTAGCGGGAGGAGCATCGGAGACCCAGTACTTC.